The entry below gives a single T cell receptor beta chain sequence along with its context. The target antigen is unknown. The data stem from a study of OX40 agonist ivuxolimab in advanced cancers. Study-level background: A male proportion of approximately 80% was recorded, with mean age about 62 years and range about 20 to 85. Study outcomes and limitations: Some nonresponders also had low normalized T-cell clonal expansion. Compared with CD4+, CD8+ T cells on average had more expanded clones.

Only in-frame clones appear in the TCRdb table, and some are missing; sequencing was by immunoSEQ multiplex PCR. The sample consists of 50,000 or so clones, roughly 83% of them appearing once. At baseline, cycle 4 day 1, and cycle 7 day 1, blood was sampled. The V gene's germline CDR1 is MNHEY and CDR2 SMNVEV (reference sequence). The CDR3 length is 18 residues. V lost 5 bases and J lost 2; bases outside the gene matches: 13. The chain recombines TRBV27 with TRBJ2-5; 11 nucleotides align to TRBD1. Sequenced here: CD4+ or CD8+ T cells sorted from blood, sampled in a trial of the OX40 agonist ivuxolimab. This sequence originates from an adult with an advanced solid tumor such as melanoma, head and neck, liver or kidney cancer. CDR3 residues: CASSHPGDRGGGQETQYF. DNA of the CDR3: TGTGCCAGCAGTCACCCCGGGGACAGGGGGGGAGGTCAAGAGACCCAGTACTTC.